The rows below give T cell receptor beta chains drawn from one sample of a study of blood T cell repertoires in COVID-19. TCRdb keeps only in-frame clones here, not all; method: immunoSEQ multiplex PCR. The sample holds around 340,000 clones, over 70% seen once. Specimen: peripheral blood. Every receptor here comes from a man between 25 and 39 years old with active or convalescent COVID-19. Each CDR3 is given with its conserved first and last residue. A D gene is named only where the DNA matches it firmly. Clone sizes are given selectively: once, few, many, or a class where the clone is expanded.

v_gene: TRBV7-9; abundance: .; j_gene: TRBJ2-3; d_gene: TRBD2; CDR3aa: CASSSLLAGARDTQYF; CDR3nt: TGTGCCAGCAGTTCCCTACTAGCGGGGGCAAGAGATACGCAGTATTTT
v_gene: TRBV7-2; abundance: .; j_gene: TRBJ2-5; d_gene: TRBD2; CDR3aa: CASSQSAGLVKETQYF; CDR3nt: TGTGCCAGCAGCCAGTCAGCGGGATTGGTAAAGGAGACCCAGTACTTC
v_gene: TRBV15; abundance: .; j_gene: TRBJ1-1; d_gene: .; CDR3aa: CATSESGSDTEAFF; CDR3nt: TGTGCCACCAGCGAATCCGGTAGCGACACTGAAGCTTTCTTT
v_gene: TRBV19; abundance: .; j_gene: TRBJ1-5; d_gene: TRBD1; CDR3aa: CASSAGQGNQPQHF; CDR3nt: TGTGCCAGTAGCGCGGGACAGGGCAATCAGCCCCAGCATTTT
v_gene: TRBV30; abundance: .; j_gene: TRBJ2-1; d_gene: TRBD2; CDR3aa: CAWDRGGLAEQFF; CDR3nt: TGTGCCTGGGACCGGGGGGGCCTGGCTGAGCAGTTCTTC
v_gene: TRBV4-3; abundance: .; j_gene: TRBJ1-1; d_gene: .; CDR3aa: CASSQGGNTEAFF; CDR3nt: TGCGCCAGCAGCCAAGGCGGGAACACTGAAGCTTTCTTT
v_gene: TRBV6-5; abundance: .; j_gene: TRBJ1-2; d_gene: .; CDR3aa: CASSRADSQGRGYTF; CDR3nt: TGTGCCAGCAGTCGGGCGGACAGCCAAGGTCGTGGCTACACCTTC
v_gene: TRBV2; abundance: .; j_gene: TRBJ2-7; d_gene: TRBD2; CDR3aa: CASSPRLLARPGEQYF; CDR3nt: TGTGCCAGCAGTCCCCGGCTACTAGCGAGGCCTGGAGAGCAGTACTTC
v_gene: TRBV7-9; abundance: .; j_gene: TRBJ1-1; d_gene: .; CDR3aa: CASSLGVAEAFF; CDR3nt: TGTGCCAGCAGCTTAGGTGTCGCTGAAGCTTTCTTT
v_gene: TRBV5-1; abundance: once; j_gene: TRBJ2-7; d_gene: .; CDR3aa: CASHRAGSYEQYF; CDR3nt: TGCGCCAGCCACAGGGCGGGCTCCTACGAGCAGTACTTC
v_gene: TRBV19; abundance: .; j_gene: TRBJ2-3; d_gene: TRBD1; CDR3aa: CASSMLGQGLLDTQYF; CDR3nt: TGTGCCAGTAGTATGTTGGGACAGGGTTTACTCGATACGCAGTATTTT
v_gene: TRBV18; abundance: once; j_gene: TRBJ2-3; d_gene: TRBD1; CDR3aa: CASSPGTGEFDTQYF; CDR3nt: TGTGCCAGCTCCCCCGGGACAGGGGAGTTCGATACGCAGTATTTT
v_gene: TRBV5-4; abundance: .; j_gene: TRBJ2-3; d_gene: TRBD2; CDR3aa: CASSRRTSASTDTQYF; CDR3nt: TGTGCCAGCAGCCGTAGGACTAGCGCAAGCACAGATACGCAGTATTTT